Below are 5 T cell receptor beta chains sequenced from a single sample in a study of blood T cell repertoires in COVID-19. Profiling relied on immunoSEQ multiplex PCR, and the TCRdb table lists in-frame clones only, not all of them. This table has 90,000 to 120,000 clones, about four fifths appearing once. Sample: peripheral blood. The receptor set was obtained from a human donor in a cohort sampled during active COVID-19.

This chain links TRBV9 with TRBJ1-1, with D possibly TRBD1 on 6 matching bases. The germline V and J ends were trimmed by 0 bases and 4 bases, with 10 bases remaining between them. In germline, CDR1 is SGDLS, CDR2 YYNGEE. CDR3 size: 14 residues. CDR3 amino acids: CASSVEDSLTEAFF. For the CDR3, the DNA is TGTGCCAGCAGCGTAGAGGACAGTCTCACTGAAGCTTTCTTT.

The DNA of the CDR3 is TGTGCCAGCAGAATGCAGGGGGCCGGCACTGAAGCTTTCTTT. Amino acids: CASRMQGAGTEAFF. V usage is TRBV7-9 and J usage is TRBJ1-1, with TRBD1 matching over 8 bases. CDR1 and CDR2 from the germline V gene are SEHNR and FQNEAQ (reference sequence). CDR3 length: 14 amino acids. Unmatched junction bases numbered 7, after V lost 6 bases and J lost 4 bases.

This clone showed up just once. The CDR3 spells CASSEWAGGAGYTF. DNA for the CDR3: TGTGCCAGCAGTGAATGGGCAGGGGGCGCTGGCTACACCTTC. The genes are TRBV25-1 and TRBJ1-2; 8 bases are a match to TRBD1. The CDR3 consists of 14 residues. Germline V CDR1 and CDR2: MGHDK, SYGVNS. The V gene end was trimmed by 1 base and the J gene end by 7 bases; junction bases not matched to a gene: 5.

The genes are TRBV6-5 and TRBJ1-2; 9 nucleotides match TRBD1. Losses at the gene ends were 8 bases for V and 4 bases for J; bases not matched to a gene: 8. The CDR3 covers 14 residues. Per the germline V gene, CDR1 is MNHEY and CDR2 is SVGAGI. This CDR3 reads CASWGQGASYGYTF. The CDR3 bases are TGTGCCAGCTGGGGACAGGGAGCGAGCTATGGCTACACCTTC.

The chain employs TRBV3-1 (or the pseudogene TRBV3-2) and TRBJ2-4; D is possibly TRBD1 (6 bases). The CDR3 is made up of 15 amino acids. V was cut by 2 bases and J by 0 bases, with 8 bases left in between. CDR1 is LGHDT, CDR2 YNNKEL, per germline (reference sequence). CDR3 in amino acids: CASSQLTGAKNIQYF. The CDR3 DNA reads as TGTGCCAGCAGCCAATTGACAGGAGCCAAAAACATTCAGTACTTC.